These 11 T cell receptor beta chains originate from one sample sequenced in a study of regulatory T cells in long-lasting Graves disease. The authors built TCR beta libraries using iRepertoire HTBI primers and Arm-PCR of CDR3 regions. TCRdb re-called the multiplex PCR reads through MiXCR, storing one row per CDR3 protein. The top ten hold about 26% of the sample, which has about 420,000 distinct CDR3 sequences, around 22% seen once. The time point: persistent/refractory GD, antithyroid drugs over 5 years with positive TRAb. PBMC-extracted RNA yielded the TCR library. This specimen was peripheral blood mononuclear cells (PBMCs), taken when the disease was refractory, from a patient treated with antithyroid drugs. All receptors come from a female donor with Graves disease.

The chain is built from TRBV9 and TRBJ2-7; 7 bases match TRBD2. The CDR3 sequence is 15 residues long. Germline V gene data show CDR1 as SGDLS and CDR2 as YYNGEE. The V segment lost 3 bases and the J segment 0 bases; nucleotides outside the gene matches: 6. Here the CDR3 DNA reads TGTGCCAGCAGCGCGGGACTATCCAGCTCCTACGAGCAGTACTTC. Amino acid sequence: CASSAGLSSSYEQYF.

A few counts support this clonotype. The chain joins TRBV2 to TRBJ2-2; 12 positions agree with TRBD2. The CDR3 consists of 14 residues. From germline, CDR1 is SNHLY and CDR2 FYNNEI. V was clipped by 8 bases and J by 5 bases; unmatched bases: 3. Here the CDR3 DNA reads TGTGCCAGCGGGGGGACTAGCGGGACCGGGGAGCTGTTTTTT. Translating it yields CASGGTSGTGELFF. The full variable domain, completed using reference TRBV2 and TRBJ2-2, is EPEVTQTPSHQVTQMGQEVILRCVPISNHLYFYWYRQILGQKVEFLVSFYNNEISEKSEIFDDQFSVERPDGSNFTLKIRSTKLEDSAMYFCASGGTSGTGELFFGEGSRLTVL.

As regards this clonotype: The junction shows a germline mismatch at one end, possibly a read error. The rearrangement links TRBV20-1 to TRBJ2-4; 14 bases align to TRBD2. Germline CDR1 is DFQATT and CDR2 is SNEGSKA (reference sequence). CDR3 length: 14 residues. The CDR3 loop is CSAKGTSGRNIRYF. CDR3 bases: TGCAGTGCCAAGGGGACTAGCGGGAGAAACATTCGGTACTTC.

This clonotype was seen many times. The chain is built from TRBV20-1 and TRBJ2-7; 10 positions match TRBD2. The CDR3 extends over 15 amino acids. V shed 4 bases, J shed 3 bases, and the junction held 9 bases outside the gene matches. Per the germline V gene, CDR1 is DFQATT and CDR2 is SNEGSKA (reference sequence). The CDR3 DNA reads as TGCAGTGCTAACCCCATAGCGGGAGGCAGCTACGAGCAGTACTTC. As protein: CSANPIAGGSYEQYF.

At least ten counts were recorded for this clonotype. This chain joins TRBV27 and TRBJ1-5; 9 bases map to TRBD1. The V gene end was trimmed by 6 bases and the J gene end by 3 bases; junction bases not matched to a gene: 6. This CDR3 is built from 15 residues. The V gene's germline CDR1 is MNHEY and CDR2 SMNVEV (reference sequence). This chain's CDR3 is CASRPGQGSNQPQHF. CDR3 in DNA: TGTGCCAGCAGACCGGGACAGGGTTCCAATCAGCCCCAGCATTTT.

There are many counts of this clonotype. The chain couples TRBV2 to TRBJ1-5; TRBD1 matches at 7 bases. The ends lost 6 bases at V and 6 bases at J; junction bases unmatched: 5. Germline V gene sequence: CDR1 SNHLY, CDR2 FYNNEI. CDR3 length: 13 amino acids. The CDR3 DNA reads as TGTGCCAGCAGGATAGACAGGGTTCAGCCCCAGCATTTT. Protein: CASRIDRVQPQHF. Using reference TRBV2 and TRBJ1-5 for the parts outside the CDR3, the full variable domain is EPEVTQTPSHQVTQMGQEVILRCVPISNHLYFYWYRQILGQKVEFLVSFYNNEISEKSEIFDDQFSVERPDGSNFTLKIRSTKLEDSAMYFCASRIDRVQPQHFGDGTRLSIL.

This clonotype has more than one count but fewer than ten. The chain is built from TRBV3-1 and TRBJ2-5; D is perhaps TRBD1 (6 bases). Germline V gene data show CDR1 as LGHDT and CDR2 as YNNKEL (reference sequence). CDR3 size: 15 residues. The V end was cut by 5 bases, the J end by 0 bases, with 13 bases between. The CDR3 nucleotides are TGTGCCAGCAGCTCGGACAGCTTCGACCAAGAGACCCAGTACTTC. Its translation is CASSSDSFDQETQYF.

This clonotype has more than one count but fewer than ten. The chain employs TRBV19 and TRBJ2-2; no definite D call. Germline loops: CDR1 LNHDA, CDR2 SQIVND (reference sequence). Between the trimmed V and J ends, which lost 8 bases and 7 bases, there was a span of 5 bases. The CDR3 contains 10 residues. CDR3 residues: CASFDGELFF. CDR3 coding DNA: TGTGCCAGTTTTGACGGGGAGCTGTTTTTT.

This clonotype appeared many times. The chain joins TRBV28 to TRBJ1-5, with D possibly being TRBD1 (6 bases). CDR3 length: 15 residues. Trimming removed 7 bases from V and 4 bases from J, with 17 bases in between. CDR1 is MDHEN, CDR2 SYDVKM, per germline. The chain's CDR3 is CASIKDTRGNQPQHF. CDR3 sequence (DNA): TGTGCCAGCATCAAGGACACGAGGGGGAATCAGCCCCAGCATTTT.

This clonotype was found many times. The chain is built from TRBV28 and TRBJ1-1; no clear D gene. Trimming took 6 bases from V and 2 from J, leaving 13 bases between them. The CDR3 covers 14 residues. Germline V CDR1 and CDR2: MDHEN, SYDVKM. The CDR3 DNA follows: TGTGCCAGCAGGCCCCAGGACCCAAACACTGAAGCTTTCTTT. Protein product: CASRPQDPNTEAFF. Complete variable domain (other parts from reference TRBV28 and TRBJ1-1): DVKVTQSSRYLVKRTGEKVFLECVQDMDHENMFWYRQDPGLGLRLIYFSYDVKMKEKGDIPEGYSVSREKKERFSLILESASTNQTSMYLCASRPQDPNTEAFFGQGTRLTVV.

J is TRBJ2-7 and V is TRBV6-1; TRBD2 is a possible D gene (6 bases). Trimming left V 6 bases short and J 6 bases short, with 15 bases between. Germline values: CDR1 MNHNS, CDR2 SASEGT. The CDR3 runs to 13 residues. The CDR3 is CASRTGDSGEQYF. Here the CDR3 DNA reads TGTGCCAGCAGAACGGGGGACTCGGGCGAGCAGTACTTC.